The entry that follows covers one TCR beta chain sequence. Its antigen is as yet unknown. The germline V gene has CDR1 LNHDA and CDR2 SQIVND (reference sequence). This CDR3 comprises 20 residues. V lost 5 bases, J lost 0 bases, and 23 bases lay in between. The data originate from a study of long-term antiretroviral therapy in people with HIV. General study findings and limits: For ART adherence, viral resistance and therapy changes, no data were available. Clones with expansion before ART led the repertoire at all time points.

Before they underwent DNA extraction, samples held 1-10 million cryopreserved PBMC. Running of the v3.0 immunoSEQ assay took place at survey level. Some clones are missing from TCRdb's copy, which holds only in-frame ones; the method was immunoSEQ multiplex PCR. This sample yields 42,000 or so clones, of which more than 75% are seen a single time; 5.1% belongs to the top ten. This receptor was identified in a woman in her forties or fifties with HIV. The V gene is TRBV19, the J gene TRBJ2-6; D is unclear. The sequences come from unsorted PBMCs, collected 0.1 years before starting antiretroviral therapy. The chain's CDR3 is CASSLVPPWQPSSGANVLTF. In DNA, the CDR3 is TGTGCCAGTAGTCTGGTCCCCCCGTGGCAGCCTAGCTCTGGGGCCAACGTCCTGACTTTC.